One sample yielded the 8 T cell receptor beta chains listed below, sequenced in a study of post-analysis software for immune sequencing data. Findings and caveats of the study: A handful of TRBV segments, including TRBV5-6, TRBV5-1 and TRBV20-1, were more frequent in patients than controls.

No antigen is known for these receptors. Built from TCR beta cDNA, the libraries had unique molecular identifiers in them. A single record per CDR3 protein comes from TCRdb applying MiXCR to the PCR reads. In the table there are about 540,000 distinct CDR3 sequences, approximately 31% of which are singletons. Sequencing was done on a sample of blood. These receptor sequences come from a girl aged 2-17 years with multiple sclerosis.

This clonotype was observed a handful of times. The chain couples TRBV20-1 to TRBJ1-4, with unresolved D. CDR1 is DFQATT, CDR2 SNEGSKA, per germline (reference sequence). This CDR3 contains 13 residues. Between the trimmed V and J ends, which lost 1 base and 4 bases, there was a span of 7 bases. The CDR3 DNA follows: TGCAGTGCTAGAGGTCAGGTTAATGAAAAACTGTTTTTT. It yields the protein CSARGQVNEKLFF.

Ten or more counts support this clonotype. The chain uses TRBV20-1 and TRBJ2-3; no reliable D call. Between the trimmed V and J ends, which lost 5 bases and 6 bases, there was a span of 18 bases. The CDR3 loop spans 14 amino acids. Looked up from germline, CDR1 is DFQATT and CDR2 is SNEGSKA (reference sequence). CDR3 DNA sequence: TGCAGTGCTCCACTACCGGGTCGGCCCGATACGCAGTATTTT. Amino acid sequence: CSAPLPGRPDTQYF.

This sequence joins TRBV5-6 and TRBJ2-4; D possibly uses TRBD1 or TRBD2 (5 bases each). The J call may be wrong; the DNA end is better matched by TRBJ2-7. The CDR3 totals 14 residues. Per germline, CDR1 SGHDT and CDR2 YYEEEE. CDR3: CASSLLGTAYEQYF. For the CDR3, the DNA is TGTGCCAGCAGCTTGTTGGGGACCGCTTACGAGCAGTACTTC.

This clonotype was seen at least ten times. The chain has TRBV10-3 and TRBJ2-1, with 8 bases matching TRBD1. Per germline, CDR1 ENHRY and CDR2 SYGVKD. CDR3 length: 13 amino acids. Trimming removed 5 bases from V and 10 bases from J; junction bases left unmatched: 7. The CDR3 DNA sequence: TGTGCCATCAGTCTCGGACAGGGCCACGAGCAGTTCTTC. This sequence encodes CAISLGQGHEQFF.

The sample holds a few counts of this clonotype. This chain's CDR3 is CSVEDRLASYNEQFF. In DNA, the CDR3 is TGCAGCGTTGAAGATAGGCTAGCATCCTACAATGAGCAGTTCTTC. The V call is TRBV29-1, the J call TRBJ2-1; D is possibly TRBD2 (5 bases). The CDR3 sequence is 15 residues long. Trimming cost V 0 bases and J 1 base, with 10 bases left between them. Germline-derived CDR1 and CDR2 are SQVTM and ANQGSEA.

V is TRBV4-1 and J is TRBJ2-4; D is perhaps TRBD1 or TRBD2 (5 bases each). Gene TRBJ2-7 matches the end of the DNA better, so the J call may be wrong. CDR1 is MGHRA, CDR2 YSYEKL, per germline. The CDR3 runs 17 residues. The DNA for the CDR3 is TGCGCCAGCAGCCAGGGTATCACGGGGACGGGCTCCTACGAGCAGTACTTC. Amino acids: CASSQGITGTGSYEQYF.

Note on this clonotype: One end of the junction varies from germline; a read error may be responsible. The chain recombines TRBV3-1 with TRBJ1-1, with 7 bases aligning to TRBD1. The CDR3 spans 15 residues. The V gene's germline CDR1 is LGHDT and CDR2 YNNKEL (reference sequence). The CDR3 loop reads CASSQDDRANTETFF. The CDR3 DNA is TGTGCCAGCAGCCAAGATGACAGGGCGAACACTGAAACTTTCTTT.

This clonotype is a singleton in its sample. The chain joins TRBV20-1 to TRBJ1-5, with no clear D. V was pared by 4 bases and J by 0 bases, with 10 bases between. The length of the CDR3 is 14 residues. Germline CDR1 reads DFQATT; CDR2 reads SNEGSKA (reference sequence). The CDR3 here is CSAKSGYSNQPQHF. CDR3 nucleotide sequence: TGCAGTGCTAAGAGTGGATATAGCAATCAGCCCCAGCATTTT.